What follows are 22 T cell receptor beta chains derived from one specimen sequenced in a study of blood T cell repertoires in COVID-19. Sequenced by immunoSEQ multiplex PCR; TCRdb stores in-frame clones only, minus some. The data show 300,000 or so clones, 75% to 95% seen once. Sample: PBMCs or T cells enriched from blood (not recorded which). The receptors stem from a woman aged 25-40 years who had recovered from COVID-19.

V usage is TRBV5-1 and J usage is TRBJ2-5, with TRBD2 as a possible D gene (6 bases). CDR3 length: 15 amino acids. The V end was cut by 0 bases, the J end by 2 bases, with 11 bases between. Germline V CDR1 and CDR2: SGHRS, YFSETQ. CDR3 protein: CASSLVAAAQETQYF. In DNA form, the CDR3 reads TGCGCCAGCAGCTTGGTAGCGGCAGCACAAGAGACCCAGTACTTC.

The rearrangement joins TRBV28 to TRBJ2-2; the match to TRBD1 covers 7 bases. The germline gives CDR1 MDHEN, CDR2 SYDVKM. The V segment lost 0 bases and the J segment 7 bases; nucleotides outside the gene matches: 8. The CDR3 spans 16 residues. CDR3 protein: CASSLWTGIISGELFF. The CDR3, as DNA: TGTGCCAGCAGTTTATGGACAGGGATTATTAGCGGGGAGCTGTTTTTT.

The J gene is TRBJ1-2, the V gene TRBV6-1; D not resolved. CDR1 and CDR2 (germline): MNHNS, SASEGT. The V and J ends lost 2 bases and 2 bases respectively, with 6 bases between them. The CDR3 is made up of 13 amino acids. The CDR3, as DNA: TGTGCCAGCAGTGAAAATGGCAACTATGGCTACACCTTC. It specifies CASSENGNYGYTF.

This sequence joins TRBV27 and TRBJ2-1; 10 bases align to TRBD1. Germline V CDR1 and CDR2: MNHEY, SMNVEV (reference sequence). The junction had 5 bases not matched to a gene; V was cut back by 3 bases and J by 15 bases. The CDR3 has 12 amino acids. CDR3 in amino acids: CASSFFDRGLFF. Written as DNA, the CDR3 is TGTGCCAGCAGTTTCTTTGACAGGGGGCTGTTCTTC.

The rearrangement joins TRBV6-4 to TRBJ2-3, with 11 bases identical to TRBD2. This CDR3 has 15 residues. V shed 6 bases and J 6 bases; nucleotides not matched to a gene: 8. Germline CDR1 reads MRHNA; CDR2 reads SNTAGT. This CDR3 reads CASRLSGRAGDTQYF. CDR3 DNA sequence: TGTGCCAGCAGACTTAGCGGGAGGGCCGGGGATACGCAGTATTTT.

This sequence joins TRBV7-9 and TRBJ1-1, with D perhaps matching TRBD1 (5 bases). The CDR3 has 13 amino acids. Trimming removed 1 base at V and 7 bases at J, with 10 bases between. CDR1 and CDR2 (germline): SEHNR, FQNEAQ (reference sequence). The chain's CDR3 is CASSLGGLGEAFF. The DNA for the CDR3 is TGTGCCAGCAGCTTAGGGGGCCTGGGTGAAGCTTTCTTT.

The chain uses TRBV15 and TRBJ1-4; 7 nucleotides align to TRBD1. The germline V gene encodes CDR1 LNHNV and CDR2 YYDKDF (reference sequence). The junction had 5 bases not matched to a gene; V was cut back by 0 bases and J by 7 bases. The CDR3 consists of 15 residues. The CDR3 nucleotides read TGTGCCACCAGCAGAGAGAGGGGGCGCGGTGAAAAACTGTTTTTT. It codes for CATSRERGRGEKLFF.

This chain uses TRBV7-9 with TRBJ2-7; TRBD2 matches 7 bases. The germline gives CDR1 SEHNR, CDR2 FQNEAQ (reference sequence). J lost 0 bases, V lost 5 bases, and 7 bases had no gene match. This CDR3 comprises 15 residues. The CDR3: CASSPRGGGSYEQYF. The CDR3 coding sequence is TGTGCCAGCAGCCCCCGGGGCGGGGGCTCCTACGAGCAGTACTTC.

The chain combines TRBV27 with TRBJ2-7, with a weak D call TRBD1 (6 bases). Per germline, CDR1 MNHEY and CDR2 SMNVEV (reference sequence). The CDR3 extends over 14 amino acids. Trimming removed 3 bases at V and 2 bases at J, with 11 bases between. The CDR3 here is CASSFTDRAYEQYF. DNA for the CDR3: TGTGCCAGCAGTTTTACGGACAGAGCCTACGAGCAGTACTTC.

The DNA for the CDR3 is TGTGCCAGCAGGCACACCGCGAACACCGGGGAGCTGTTTTTT. It encodes CASRHTANTGELFF. The rearrangement uses TRBV7-3 and TRBJ2-2; no reliable D call. CDR1 and CDR2 from the germline V gene are SGHTA and FQGTGA. Trimming shortened V by 6 bases and J by 0 bases, and 8 bases separated the two germline ends. This CDR3 is built from 14 residues.

This sequence joins TRBV5-1 and TRBJ2-7; 14 bases fit TRBD2. The V segment lost 4 bases and the J segment 4 bases; nucleotides outside the gene matches: 7. CDR3 size: 16 residues. Germline-derived CDR1 and CDR2 are SGHRS and YFSETQ. CDR3 region: CASSPGTSGRVYEQYF. The CDR3 DNA sequence: TGCGCCAGCAGCCCCGGGACTAGCGGGAGAGTTTACGAGCAGTACTTC. The full variable domain, with the rest looked up from reference TRBV5-1 and TRBJ2-7, is KAGVTQTPRYLIKTRGQQVTLSCSPISGHRSVSWYQQTPGQGLQFLFEYFSETQRNKGNFPGRFSGRQFSNSRSEMNVSTLELGDSALYLCASSPGTSGRVYEQYFGPGTRLTVT.

J is TRBJ2-7 and V is TRBV5-1, with 14 nucleotides matching TRBD2. The CDR3 is 15 amino acids. V lost 0 bases and J lost 6; bases outside the gene matches: 2. CDR1 SGHRS and CDR2 YFSETQ come from the germline V gene. The DNA of the CDR3 is TGCGCCAGCAGCTTGGAGGGACTAGCGGGAGTCGAGCAGTACTTC. Protein sequence: CASSLEGLAGVEQYF.

The chain couples TRBV7-9 to TRBJ2-7; D not certain. This CDR3 spans 13 amino acids. Trimming removed 1 base from V and 1 base from J, with 5 bases in between. CDR1 is SEHNR, CDR2 FQNEAQ, per germline (reference sequence). DNA for the CDR3: TGTGCCAGCAGCTTAGTCCCGTCCTACGAGCAGTACTTC. It codes for CASSLVPSYEQYF.

Of note for this clone: Germline and junction disagree at one end, which may indicate a read error. The chain couples TRBV6-4 to TRBJ2-2; no firm D call. This CDR3 contains 15 residues. Germline V lookup: CDR1 MRHNA, CDR2 SNTAGT. CDR3 DNA: TGTGCCAGCAGTGACTCGCCCTCCTTTGAGCGTCCCCTAACTTTT. As protein: CASSDSPSFERPLTF.

The chain couples TRBV6-5 to TRBJ2-7; D not certain. The CDR3 covers 13 residues. CDR1 MNHEY and CDR2 SVGAGI come from the germline V gene. The V gene lost 5 bases and the J gene lost 2 bases, with 10 bases spanning the gap. For the CDR3, the DNA is TGTGCCAGCAGTCATGACATAACCTACGAGCAGTACTTC. This sequence encodes CASSHDITYEQYF.

The chain couples TRBV4-3 to TRBJ2-3; 10 nucleotides match TRBD2. Germline trimming cut 1 base from V and 0 bases from J; bases unmatched to any gene: 1. Germline CDR1 is LGHNA and CDR2 is YSLEER. This CDR3 is built from 16 residues. CDR3 in DNA: TGCGCCAGCAGCCAAGTACTAGCGGGGAGCACAGATACGCAGTATTTT. This encodes CASSQVLAGSTDTQYF.

Here the CDR3 DNA reads TGTGCCAGTAGTACGGGACTAGCGGGACCTACCACAGATACGCAGTATTTT. This codes for CASSTGLAGPTTDTQYF. The chain couples TRBV19 to TRBJ2-3; 13 nucleotides line up with TRBD2. CDR1 and CDR2 (germline): LNHDA, SQIVND (reference sequence). There are 17 residues in the CDR3. With 4 bases clipped from V and 2 bases from J, the junction kept 6 bases outside the gene matches.

The chain has TRBV27 and TRBJ1-6; no firm D call. CDR1 is MNHEY and CDR2 is SMNVEV in the germline V gene (reference sequence). This CDR3 spans 14 amino acids. V was shortened by 3 bases and J by 7 bases, with 10 bases between the two germline ends. The CDR3 region is CASSFGGNNSPLHF. CDR3 nucleotides: TGTGCCAGCAGTTTCGGAGGGAACAATTCACCCCTCCACTTT.

The chain has TRBV28 and TRBJ2-2, with TRBD1 matching over 8 bases. V shed 3 bases, J shed 7 bases, and the junction held 7 bases outside the gene matches. The CDR3 has 15 amino acids. Germline V gene sequence: CDR1 MDHEN, CDR2 SYDVKM. The CDR3: CASSFGRGRGGELFF. The DNA of the CDR3 is TGTGCCAGCAGTTTCGGCAGGGGGCGAGGCGGGGAGCTGTTTTTT.

The chain joins TRBV28 to TRBJ1-6, with D possibly matching TRBD1 (6 bases). Germline CDR1 reads MDHEN; CDR2 reads SYDVKM. This CDR3 spans 15 amino acids. Deletions cut 10 bases from V and 9 bases from J, with 22 bases between. This chain's CDR3 is CATAPGGARISPLHF. The DNA of the CDR3 is TGTGCCACAGCCCCGGGGGGCGCGAGGATTTCACCCCTCCACTTT.

The V gene is TRBV19, the J gene TRBJ1-2; TRBD1 is a possible D gene (5 bases). The CDR3 runs 15 residues. V was cut by 7 bases and J by 6 bases, with 21 bases left in between. Germline CDR1 LNHDA, CDR2 SQIVND (reference sequence). CDR3: CASKAEQAPGDGYTF. CDR3 nucleotides: TGTGCCAGTAAGGCGGAACAGGCCCCTGGTGATGGCTACACCTTC.

The V and J genes are TRBV24-1 and TRBJ2-7; 10 bases fit TRBD2. V shed 8 bases, J shed 7 bases, and the junction held 13 bases outside the gene matches. This CDR3 contains 15 residues. Germline CDR1 is KGHDR and CDR2 is SFDVKD. The CDR3 spells CATKSSGSGESEQYF. CDR3 nucleotide sequence: TGTGCCACCAAGTCTAGCGGGAGTGGGGAGAGTGAGCAGTACTTC.